The text below deals with one T cell receptor (beta chain). The data stem from a study of cytomegalovirus exposure and HLA in healthy donors. The PCR contained 60 Vbeta and 13 Jbeta primers. This table comes from immunoSEQ multiplex PCR, and its TCRdb copy is limited to in-frame clones, with some not included. In the table there are some 180,000 clones, around four fifths of which are singletons. CDR3 length: 15 amino acids. V lost 5 bases to trimming and J lost 8 bases; unmatched junction nucleotides: 9. CDR1 is SGHVS and CDR2 is FNYEAQ in the germline V gene. The chain is built from TRBV7-6 and TRBJ2-1; 10 bases fit TRBD2. The TCR was taken from a man aged 40-49 years in good health and CMV-seropositive. The sample was PBMCs. The CDR3 DNA follows: TGTGCCAGCAGCCCCGGGACTAGCGTGTGGGATGAGCAGTTCTTC. It translates to CASSPGTSVWDEQFF.